This TCR beta chain appears in the sequencing data of a study of T cell responses to AZD1222 COVID-19 vaccine. Findings and limits, study-wide: Spike-specific TCR breadth and depth rose after two AZD1222 doses. Repertoire sampling happened only post peak T cell response.

The CDR3 contains 15 residues. Germline V gives CDR1 SGHRS, CDR2 YFSETQ. Unmatched junction bases numbered 4, after V lost 4 bases and J lost 3 bases. Assay used: immunoSEQ multiplex PCR; TCRdb lists only in-frame clones, some missing. This table holds 110,000 or so clones, 85% to 90% found once. Doses given second, at about 4 or about 12 weeks, were pooled. As to this clone: Its specificity is not known.

The chain carries TRBV5-1 and TRBJ1-5, with TRBD1 identical over 10 bases. This sequence originates from an adult who received the AZD1222 COVID-19 vaccine. The material was peripheral blood, obtained 28 days after the second AZD1222 dose. In DNA form, the CDR3 reads TGCGCCAGCAGCGCAGGGACAGGGGTCAATCAGCCCCAGCATTTT. Amino acid sequence: CASSAGTGVNQPQHF. Complete variable domain (other parts from reference TRBV5-1 and TRBJ1-5): KAGVTQTPRYLIKTRGQQVTLSCSPISGHRSVSWYQQTPGQGLQFLFEYFSETQRNKGNFPGRFSGRQFSNSRSEMNVSTLELGDSALYLCASSAGTGVNQPQHFGDGTRLSIL.